Sequencing of this T cell receptor (beta chain) was carried out in a study of T cells in Graves' hyperthyroidism and ophthalmopathy (dated by TCRdb to between 2018 and 2020). A note on the overall study: Peripheral blood was collected at initial diagnosis, before any treatment. TCR V-J signatures able to tell the groups apart were searched for in a discovery cohort of 90 to 100 patients, of whom more than 40 had Graves' ophthalmopathy and around 58 had stable Graves' hyperthyroidism. Whether ophthalmopathy could be predicted prospectively was tested in an independent validation cohort made up of 18 to 20 hyperthyroidism patients plus 17 patients who later progressed to ophthalmopathy. The roughly 94 discovery patients were randomly divided into training and test sets at a 7:3 ratio. In several Graves' hyperthyroidism patients, the study also compared T-cell repertoires from thyroid tissue with T-cell repertoires from blood. After blood sampling, hyperthyroidism patients were treated with methimazole at a starting dose of 30 mg daily, and ophthalmopathy patients were treated with high-dose intravenous methylprednisolone. The paper describes TCR Vbeta CDR3 sequencing of fewer than 150 peripheral blood samples, made up of 40 to 45 ophthalmopathy patients, roughly 72 hyperthyroidism patients and roughly 17 progressor patients.

Hyperthyroidism patients were newly diagnosed, with disease duration under 2 months, and aged 18 to 65 years. Any patient with an uncontrolled infection, another autoimmune disease, pregnancy or lactation was excluded. Diagnoses relied on clinical symptoms, serum thyroxine and TRAb, thyroid ultrasound and orbital computed tomography. Blood from progressor patients was drawn when they were first diagnosed with hyperthyroidism, before any ophthalmopathy symptoms appeared. PBMCs were isolated from 7.5 to 10 ml of fresh peripheral blood by Ficoll-Paque density gradient centrifugation. Progressor patients were defined as those initially diagnosed with Graves' hyperthyroidism in whom ophthalmopathy developed during follow-up. Total RNA was extracted with Trizol reagent, and quality was checked on an Agilent 2100 Bioanalyzer. The germline V gene specifies SGHAT as CDR1 and FQNNGV as CDR2. Trimming at the junction amounts to 6 bases on V and 5 bases on J, and the germline ends lie 10 bases apart. Reading from cysteine to phenylalanine, the CDR3 counts 12 amino acids. Solely the CDR3 DNA is kept, with 36 bases framed from the first base.

What the research found in general, with its limitations: Most expanded thyroid clonotypes (frequency above 0.001) were also detected in blood, suggesting blood repertoires may reflect thyroid immune responses. A model built on a 13 V-J signature distinguished ophthalmopathy from stable hyperthyroidism, reaching roughly 88% sensitivity and 81% to 83% specificity in cross-validation and 80%/75% in testing. In validation, the model predicted progression to ophthalmopathy with over 60% sensitivity and less than 75% specificity, a median of 6.5 months before onset. Sample size was not statistically predetermined, and investigators were not blinded to group allocation.

This clonotype was seen repeatedly, ten times or more. The specificity of this receptor is unknown. No quality values exist for individual bases; no much larger clone is one base distant. The TCR beta CDR3 regions were amplified from RNA transcripts. The first round of RT-PCR for the TCR CDR3 was performed with the HTBI primer set and the Qiagen OneStep RT-PCR kit. Libraries were constructed in a second round of multiplex PCR, after which size selection and purification were performed. The libraries were sequenced on an Illumina HiSeq2000 using paired-end 100 bp reads. The original methods were these. SOAPnuke was used to process the raw data, with reads discarded if the reads contained adapters or uncalled bases, had a mean Phred below 15, or lacked an exact constant-primer or identifier match. COPE v1.2.5 was used to merge high-quality paired reads, and clonotypes were defined as unique nucleotide sequences. Clonotypes were aligned to IMGT TRBV, TRBD and TRBJ reference segments using MiTCR v1.1. Analysis was restricted to V-J combinations with a frequency above 0.0001, which covered roughly 99% of repertoires. A TCS score was defined as the ratio of F50 (clonal expansion) to E x V (chaos), with BLOSUM62-based TCRdist applied between CDR3 peptides within each V-J. Welch's t-statistics and random forest reduced around 550 V-J features to under 15, which were used in a naive Bayes classifier (R e1071). TCRdb trimmed public reads at Q25 via fastp, called clones via MiXCR and kept in-frame beta chains. Entries that share a CDR3 protein sequence are merged under the most common genes and DNA. The V and J calls were not made by the authors but by TCRdb's processing. In all, the sample holds about 720,000 distinct CDR3 sequences, and about 17% of those were seen once. Of the sample, about a sixth is held by the ten largest clones.

This receptor was taken from a woman between 45 and 65 years old with Graves' hyperthyroidism that later progressed to Graves' ophthalmopathy. The sample comprised blood. The chain links TRBV11-2 with TRBJ2-5; tentative D gene TRBD2, with 5 bases matching. The CDR3 in this case is CASRKSGETQYF. The nucleotides are TGTGCCAGCAGGAAATCGGGGGAGACCCAGTACTTC.